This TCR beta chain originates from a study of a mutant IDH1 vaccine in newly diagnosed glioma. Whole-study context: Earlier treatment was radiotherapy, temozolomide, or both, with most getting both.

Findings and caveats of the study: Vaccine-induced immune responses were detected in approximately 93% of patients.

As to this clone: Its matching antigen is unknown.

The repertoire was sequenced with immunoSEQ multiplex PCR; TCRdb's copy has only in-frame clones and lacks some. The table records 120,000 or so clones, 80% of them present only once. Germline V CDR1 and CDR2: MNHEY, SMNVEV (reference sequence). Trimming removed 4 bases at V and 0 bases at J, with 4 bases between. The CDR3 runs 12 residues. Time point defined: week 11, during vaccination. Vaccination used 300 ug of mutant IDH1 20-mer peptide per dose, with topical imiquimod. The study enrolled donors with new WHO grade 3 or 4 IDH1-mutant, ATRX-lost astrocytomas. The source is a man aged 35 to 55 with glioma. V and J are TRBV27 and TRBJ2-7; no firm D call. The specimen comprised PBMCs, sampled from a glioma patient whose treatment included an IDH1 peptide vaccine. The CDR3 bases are TGTGCCAGCAGTTCGCGCTCCTACGAGCAGTACTTC. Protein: CASSSRSYEQYF.